The T cell receptor beta chain described here comes from a study of T cell responses to AZD1222 COVID-19 vaccine. Whole-study findings and limits: At study baseline, merely a handful of AZD1222 recipients were seropositive.

This CDR3 comprises 16 residues. Germline CDR1 is SNHLY and CDR2 is FYNNEI. V was clipped by 4 bases and J by 7 bases, with 23 bases between them. Measured with immunoSEQ multiplex PCR; TCRdb has only the in-frame clones, and not every one. The sample shows some 160,000 clones, 93% of them seen only once. Worth noting for this clone: Antigen specificity is unknown.

Sequencing used peripheral blood, obtained on day 0 of AZD1222 vaccination. The receptor's source is an adult in good health. The gene calls are TRBV2 and TRBJ2-7, with D uncertain. The CDR3 loop reads CASSAATRASFREQYF. CDR3 coding DNA: TGTGCCAGCAGTGCGGCGACAAGGGCCAGTTTTAGGGAGCAGTACTTC.